The 9 T cell receptor beta chains below come from one sample, sequenced in a study of T cells in Graves' hyperthyroidism and ophthalmopathy. Researchers amplified the TCR beta CDR3 regions from RNA transcripts. The HTBI primer set was used in a first-round RT-PCR of the TCR CDR3. One entry per CDR3 protein results from TCRdb running MiXCR on the multiplex PCR reads. The sample consists of hundreds of thousands of distinct CDR3 sequences, about 45% of them appearing once. The sample taken for sequencing was peripheral blood or thyroid tissue (not recorded which). All receptors come from a woman younger than 30 with Graves' hyperthyroidism.

This chain joins TRBV5-1 and TRBJ2-7; 11 nucleotides line up with TRBD2. Germline assignment: CDR1 SGHRS and CDR2 YFSETQ. J lost 6 bases, V lost 3 bases, and 5 bases had no gene match. The CDR3 contains 14 residues. This CDR3 is CASSSTGTSGEQYF. The CDR3 coding sequence is TGCGCCAGCAGCTCCACTGGGACTAGCGGCGAGCAGTACTTC.

The CDR3 DNA sequence: TGTGCCAGCAGGCCCGCCGGGACAGGGGCGGCTTATGGCTACACCTTC. It is translated as CASRPAGTGAAYGYTF. The rearrangement joins TRBV7-9 to TRBJ1-2; 10 bases align to TRBD1. The CDR3 length is 16 residues. V shed 6 bases and J 5 bases; nucleotides not matched to a gene: 12. CDR1 SEHNR and CDR2 FQNEAQ come from the germline V gene (reference sequence).

This rearrangement joins TRBV2 to TRBJ1-5, with D possibly matching TRBD1 (5 bases). Trimming removed 5 bases from V and 9 bases from J, with 8 bases in between. This CDR3 comprises 11 residues. The germline V gene has CDR1 SNHLY and CDR2 FYNNEI. The CDR3 coding sequence is TGTGCCAGCAGTCAGGGTTGGCCCCAGCATTTT. Its translation: CASSQGWPQHF.

CDR3 region: CASTGTASNYGYTF. For the CDR3, the DNA is TGTGCCAGCACCGGGACAGCCTCTAACTATGGCTACACCTTC. The V and J genes are TRBV25-1 and TRBJ1-2, with 7 nucleotides matching TRBD1. The CDR3 consists of 14 residues. Looked up from germline, CDR1 is MGHDK and CDR2 is SYGVNS. With 7 bases clipped from V and 0 bases from J, the junction kept 5 bases outside the gene matches.

As concerns this clonotype: A read error may be the cause here, since a much bigger clone is one base away. The CDR3 nucleotides read TGTGCCGCCGGAGTTAAGGTGGGGATCGGCGAGACCCAGTACTTC. This translates into CAAGVKVGIGETQYF. The V and J genes are TRBV24-1 and TRBJ2-5; no clear D. Trimming took off 12 bases at V and 5 bases at J, with 24 bases between the two ends. The germline gives CDR1 KGHDR, CDR2 SFDVKD. The CDR3 contains 15 residues.

The chain employs TRBV25-1 and TRBJ2-2, with D perhaps TRBD1 (5 bases). The CDR3 is 14 amino acids. The V end lost 8 bases, the J end lost 1 base, and 11 bases lay between the germline ends. The germline V gene encodes CDR1 MGHDK and CDR2 SYGVNS. Here the CDR3 DNA reads TGTGCCAGCGGACGGCAGGGGAACACCGGGGAGCTGTTTTTT. This codes for CASGRQGNTGELFF.

The genes are TRBV7-9 and TRBJ2-3, with D possibly TRBD2 on 6 matching bases. Germline-derived CDR1 and CDR2 are SEHNR and FQNEAQ (reference sequence). The CDR3 has 15 amino acids. Trimming cost V 3 bases and J 1 base, with 11 bases left between them. The CDR3 region is CASSLKGGGTDTQYF. The CDR3 DNA is TGTGCCAGCAGCTTGAAGGGAGGTGGCACAGATACGCAGTATTTT.

This clonotype occurred once. The chain uses TRBV29-1 and TRBJ1-2; no definite D call. The germline V gene has CDR1 SQVTM and CDR2 ANQGSEA. The CDR3 is 14 residues long. V was trimmed by 8 bases and J by 4 bases, leaving 20 bases between them. The CDR3 spells CSLVDGAGLYGYTF. CDR3 coding DNA: TGCAGCTTGGTGGACGGCGCGGGCCTCTATGGCTACACCTTC.

The rearrangement joins TRBV7-6 to TRBJ2-7, with D perhaps matching TRBD2 (6 bases). V was pared by 3 bases and J by 6 bases, with 15 bases between. CDR3 length: 14 residues. CDR1 SGHVS and CDR2 FNYEAQ come from the germline V gene. CDR3 sequence: CASSFSGGFSEQYF. CDR3 coding DNA: TGTGCCAGCAGCTTTAGCGGTGGGTTTTCCGAGCAGTACTTC.